Presented here are 14 T cell receptor beta chains from one specimen sequenced in a study of blood T cell repertoires in COVID-19. Clones were sequenced by immunoSEQ multiplex PCR, and TCRdb holds only the in-frame ones, with some missing. The sample shows about 87,000 clones, over 75% of them seen only once. The sample consisted of peripheral blood. These receptors originate from a human donor with acute or convalescent COVID-19. The donor label of this sample is uncertain.

This rearrangement joins TRBV7-2 to TRBJ2-7; a weak D match, TRBD1 (6 bases). V was clipped by 1 base and J by 6 bases, with 10 bases between them. The CDR3 totals 13 residues. Germline loops: CDR1 SGHTA, CDR2 FQGNSA. The CDR3 loop is CASSLDQGGEQYF. For the CDR3, the DNA is TGTGCCAGCAGCTTAGATCAAGGGGGCGAGCAGTACTTC.

The chain recombines TRBV28 with TRBJ2-1; TRBD1 agrees at 9 bases. V trimming: 5 bases; J trimming: 12 bases; junction bases outside the gene matches: 14. This CDR3 has 15 residues. Germline V CDR1 and CDR2: MDHEN, SYDVKM. The CDR3 bases are TGTGCCAGCAGTCTCCGGGACAGGGTTTTGGTGACGCAGTTCTTC. The encoded protein is CASSLRDRVLVTQFF.

The rearrangement joins TRBV6-5 to TRBJ1-6, with D tentatively TRBD1 (5 bases). Trimming removed 6 bases at V and 14 bases at J, with 17 bases between. Germline values: CDR1 MNHEY, CDR2 SVGAGI. This CDR3 has 13 amino acids. The CDR3 reads CASRPRQSTALHF. Here the CDR3 DNA reads TGTGCCAGCAGGCCCCGACAGTCGACCGCCCTCCACTTT.

The rearrangement joins TRBV6-5 to TRBJ2-1, with 11 bases fitting TRBD1. This CDR3 is 14 amino acids long. Trimming took 10 bases from V and 9 from J; bases not matched to a gene: 11. The germline V gene has CDR1 MNHEY and CDR2 SVGAGI. The chain's CDR3 is CATSDRGRRSEQFF. In DNA form, the CDR3 reads TGTGCCACTTCGGACAGGGGGCGCAGGTCTGAGCAGTTCTTC.

The chain is built from TRBV2 and TRBJ1-5; maybe TRBD1 (5 bases). V was trimmed by 4 bases and J by 4 bases, leaving 11 bases between them. The CDR3 extends over 14 amino acids. From germline, CDR1 is SNHLY and CDR2 FYNNEI. The DNA of the CDR3 is TGTGCCAGCAGTGGCGGGGGTATTAATCAGCCCCAGCATTTT. This translates into CASSGGGINQPQHF. Full variable domain (rest looked up from reference TRBV2 and TRBJ1-5): EPEVTQTPSHQVTQMGQEVILRCVPISNHLYFYWYRQILGQKVEFLVSFYNNEISEKSEIFDDQFSVERPDGSNFTLKIRSTKLEDSAMYFCASSGGGINQPQHFGDGTRLSIL.

This chain uses TRBV18 with TRBJ2-1; possibly TRBD2 for D (6 bases). The CDR3 spans 15 residues. With 4 bases removed from V and 0 bases from J, the gap between germline ends came to 10 bases. The germline V gene encodes CDR1 KGHSH and CDR2 LQKENI. CDR3 in amino acids: CASSLADLSYNEQFF. CDR3 bases: TGTGCCAGCTCACTAGCGGATCTCTCCTACAATGAGCAGTTCTTC. Full variable domain (remainder filled in from reference TRBV18 and TRBJ2-1): NAGVMQNPRHLVRRRGQEARLRCSPMKGHSHVYWYRQLPEEGLKFMVYLQKENIIDESGMPKERFSAEFPKEGPSILRIQQVVRGDSAAYFCASSLADLSYNEQFFGPGTRLTVL.

This sequence joins TRBV6-5 and TRBJ1-4, with 7 positions matching TRBD1. Germline loops: CDR1 MNHEY, CDR2 SVGAGI. CDR3 size: 15 residues. V shed 5 bases and J 10 bases; nucleotides not matched to a gene: 13. The CDR3 protein is CASSPDRDVRRKLFF. Written as DNA, the CDR3 is TGTGCCAGCAGTCCAGACAGGGACGTCCGTCGAAAACTGTTTTTT.

The CDR3 bases are TGTGCCATCAGTGAGTCGAGTAGGACAGGGCGGACTGAAGCTTTCTTT. This encodes CAISESSRTGRTEAFF. The chain joins TRBV10-3 to TRBJ1-1; 8 nucleotides agree with TRBD1. Germline assignment: CDR1 ENHRY and CDR2 SYGVKD. The CDR3 runs to 16 residues. With V trimmed by 0 bases and J by 5 bases, 8 bases remained unmatched.

The genes are TRBV3-1 (or the pseudogene TRBV3-2) and TRBJ2-1; a possible D gene is TRBD2 (5 bases). Germline CDR1 LGHDT, CDR2 YNNKEL (reference sequence). The CDR3 is made up of 15 amino acids. V lost 1 base to trimming and J lost 2 bases, with 9 bases between them. CDR3 residues: CASSQGGSAYNEQFF. In nucleotides, the CDR3 is TGTGCCAGCAGCCAAGGTGGTAGCGCCTACAATGAGCAGTTCTTC.

The chain has TRBV28 and TRBJ1-6; D possibly corresponds to TRBD1 (6 bases). The CDR3 is 16 residues long. Trimming took 1 base from V and 1 from J, leaving 8 bases between them. In germline, CDR1 is MDHEN, CDR2 SYDVKM. The CDR3 nucleotides read TGTGCCAGCAGTTTATCACAGGGATCCTATAATTCACCCCTCCACTTT. Translated: CASSLSQGSYNSPLHF. The entire variable domain, with the rest obtained from reference TRBV28 and TRBJ1-6, is as follows: DVKVTQSSRYLVKRTGEKVFLECVQDMDHENMFWYRQDPGLGLRLIYFSYDVKMKEKGDIPEGYSVSREKKERFSLILESASTNQTSMYLCASSLSQGSYNSPLHFGNGTRLTVT.

The chain is built from TRBV13 and TRBJ2-6; 7 bases are shared with TRBD1. Germline values: CDR1 PRHDT, CDR2 FYEKMQ (reference sequence). The CDR3 runs 16 residues. With V trimmed by 4 bases and J by 2 bases, 5 bases remained unmatched. CDR3 amino acids: CASSSITGAGANVLTF. The CDR3 bases are TGTGCCAGCAGCTCAATAACAGGGGCTGGGGCCAACGTCCTGACTTTC.

This chain uses TRBV30 with TRBJ2-5, with TRBD2 identical over 15 bases. The junction had 2 bases not matched to a gene; V was cut back by 3 bases and J by 0 bases. CDR1 and CDR2 from the germline V gene are GTSNPN and SVGIG (reference sequence). The CDR3 has 16 residues. The CDR3 loop is CAWRGLAGGYQETQYF. CDR3 bases: TGTGCCTGGAGGGGACTAGCGGGGGGTTACCAAGAGACCCAGTACTTC.

This clone was detected once. The V and J genes are TRBV24-1 and TRBJ2-1, with D maybe TRBD1 (6 bases). CDR1 and CDR2 (germline): KGHDR, SFDVKD. The CDR3 length is 16 residues. The V gene lost 3 bases and the J gene lost 2 bases, with 13 bases spanning the gap. The DNA of the CDR3 is TGTGCCACCAGTGATCCCGGGACAAGCCCCTACAATGAGCAGTTCTTC. It specifies CATSDPGTSPYNEQFF.

The gene calls are TRBV6-5 and TRBJ1-2; 9 nucleotides line up with TRBD1. Germline CDR1 reads MNHEY; CDR2 reads SVGAGI. The CDR3 covers 15 residues. The V gene end was trimmed by 2 bases and the J gene end by 4 bases; junction bases not matched to a gene: 5. The CDR3 DNA reads TGTGCCAGCAGTTACCGGGGGGACAGGGCCTATGGCTACACCTTC. This translates into CASSYRGDRAYGYTF.